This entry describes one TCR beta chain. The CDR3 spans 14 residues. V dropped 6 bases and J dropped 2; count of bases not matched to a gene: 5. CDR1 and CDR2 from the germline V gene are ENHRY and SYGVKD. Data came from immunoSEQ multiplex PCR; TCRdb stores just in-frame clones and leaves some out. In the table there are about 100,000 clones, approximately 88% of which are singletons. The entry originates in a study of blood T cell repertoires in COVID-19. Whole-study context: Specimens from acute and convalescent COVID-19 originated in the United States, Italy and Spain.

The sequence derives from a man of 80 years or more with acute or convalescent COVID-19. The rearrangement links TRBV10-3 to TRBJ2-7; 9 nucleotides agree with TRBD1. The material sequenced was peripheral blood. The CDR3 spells CAIRGQGNPYEQYF. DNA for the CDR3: TGTGCCATCAGAGGACAGGGGAATCCCTACGAGCAGTACTTC.